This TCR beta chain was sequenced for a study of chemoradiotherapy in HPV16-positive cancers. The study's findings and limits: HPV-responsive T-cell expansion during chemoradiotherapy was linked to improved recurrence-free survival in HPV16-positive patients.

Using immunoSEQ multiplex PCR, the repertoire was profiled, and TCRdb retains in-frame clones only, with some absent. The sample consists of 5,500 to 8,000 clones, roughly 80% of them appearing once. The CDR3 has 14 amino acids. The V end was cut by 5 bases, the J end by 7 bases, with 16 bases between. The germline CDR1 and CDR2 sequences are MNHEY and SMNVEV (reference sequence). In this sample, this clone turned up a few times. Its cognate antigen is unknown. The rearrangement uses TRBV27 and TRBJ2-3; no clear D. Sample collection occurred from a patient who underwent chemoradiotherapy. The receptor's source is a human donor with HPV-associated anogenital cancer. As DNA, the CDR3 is TGTGCCAGCAGTATAACCCCCAGCGTGAATACGCAGTATTTT. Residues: CASSITPSVNTQYF.